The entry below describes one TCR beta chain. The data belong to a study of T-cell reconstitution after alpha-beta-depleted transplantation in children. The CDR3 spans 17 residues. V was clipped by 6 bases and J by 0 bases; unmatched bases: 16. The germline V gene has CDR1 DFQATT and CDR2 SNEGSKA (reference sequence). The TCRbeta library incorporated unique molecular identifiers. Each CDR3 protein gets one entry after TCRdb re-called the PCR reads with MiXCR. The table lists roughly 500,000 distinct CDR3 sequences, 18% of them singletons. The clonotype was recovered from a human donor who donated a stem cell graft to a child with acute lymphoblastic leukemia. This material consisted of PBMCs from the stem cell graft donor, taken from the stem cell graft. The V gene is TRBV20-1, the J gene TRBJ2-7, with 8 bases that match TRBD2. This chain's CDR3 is CSAQTLWERGISYEQYF. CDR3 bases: TGCAGTGCCCAAACACTATGGGAGCGGGGGATCTCCTACGAGCAGTACTTC.